This paragraph covers one TCR beta chain sequence. Its antigen is undetermined. From alopecia areata patients, lesional scalp punch biopsies and peripheral blood were collected. Both CD4+ and CD8+ T cells were separated by sorting PBMCs. CDR1 and CDR2 from the germline V gene are SQVTM and ANQGSEA. The CDR3 runs to 14 residues. Trimming shortened V by 0 bases and J by 5 bases, and 11 bases separated the two germline ends. Extracted from the samples, RNA was reverse transcribed into cDNA to serve as the sequencing template. Repertoires were generated with immunoSEQ multiplex PCR, while TCRdb's copy carries only in-frame clones and drops some. The sample shows over 150,000 clones, roughly 60% of them seen only once. The sample comes from a study of CD8+ T cells in alopecia areata. Overall study results and limits: Patients showed less clear TCR sequence sharing than mice, possibly partly because of HLA diversity. Sequencing of scalp tissue also captures the resident alphabeta T cells of normal skin.

The receptor was isolated from a human donor with alopecia areata. The starting material was CD4+ T cells sorted from blood, obtained at week 0. This chain connects TRBV29-1 to TRBJ2-1, with no clear D. The CDR3 coding sequence is TGCAGCGTTGAAGATAATACAGAAGACAATGAGCAGTTCTTC. Protein product: CSVEDNTEDNEQFF.